The present TCR beta chain was sequenced within a study of cytomegalovirus exposure and HLA in healthy donors. The study, taken as a whole, reports: Cytomegalovirus status was reportedly diagnosed by the classifier with high sensitivity and specificity. There were 150 to 200 TCR beta chains listed as cytomegalovirus-associated. A few CMV-associated chains proved CMV antigen-specific in vitro.

J was trimmed by 1 base and V by 3 bases; bases with no gene match: 4. CDR1 is MGHDK, CDR2 SYGVNS, per germline. The length of the CDR3 is 16 residues. Primers: 60 Vbeta forward and 13 Jbeta reverse. TCRdb's table, derived via immunoSEQ multiplex PCR, lists solely in-frame clones and lacks some. The sample carries around 150,000 clones, roughly 79% recorded once. This clone has only a few counts. Its antigen is undetermined. The specimen was PBMCs. The chain joins TRBV25-1 to TRBJ2-2, with 8 bases matching TRBD1. The TCR was taken from a woman aged 25-40 years in good health and CMV-seronegative. This chain's CDR3 is CASSDPGGLNTGELFF. Written as DNA, the CDR3 is TGTGCCAGCAGTGACCCAGGGGGCTTGAACACCGGGGAGCTGTTTTTT.